The rows below give T cell receptor beta chains drawn from one sample of a study of cytomegalovirus exposure and HLA in healthy donors. The assay was immunoSEQ multiplex PCR, and TCRdb's table has in-frame clones only and misses some. The top ten clones hold over 1.1% of a sample with around 180,000 clones, roughly 83% of them seen once. Sequences were obtained from PBMCs. These receptors were collected from a woman between 18 and 29 years old in good health and CMV-seronegative. CDR3s include the opening cysteine and the closing phenylalanine or tryptophan. Expanded clones get a size class; other rows say once, few or many, or leave the size out.

clone_size cdr3_length j_call v_call cdr3_aa
NA 14 TRBJ1-2 TRBV7-9 CASSRGTITYGYTF
NA 15 TRBJ1-5 TRBV19 CASSIGDRVLGPQHF
NA 12 TRBJ2-1 TRBV9 CASSVVANEQFF
NA 14 TRBJ2-7 TRBV12-5 CASAPTGRTYEQYF
NA 15 TRBJ1-2 TRBV7-2 CASSLDRVKVDGYTF
NA 15 TRBJ2-2 TRBV5-1 CASSLGHSQAGELFF
NA 14 TRBJ2-7 TRBV11-2 CASSLVGQGYEQYF
NA 13 TRBJ2-7 TRBV9 CASSVADYNEQYF
NA 15 TRBJ1-5 TRBV18 CASSPRQMSNQPQHF
NA 14 TRBJ2-3 TRBV2 CASTGLTRADTQYF
NA 15 TRBJ1-2 TRBV6-5 CATNTKGRVLFGYTF
NA 16 TRBJ1-2 TRBV5-4 CASSFLGRGKIYGYTF
NA 14 TRBJ2-7 TRBV5-1 CASSFGTGGDEQYF
NA 15 TRBJ2-1 TRBV10-1 CASSATGTRRNEQFF
once 15 TRBJ2-7 TRBV28 CASRPTGTGDYEQYF
NA 16 TRBJ2-3 TRBV5-1 CASSSGTSQVTDTQYF
NA 15 TRBJ2-7 TRBV4-1 CASSARSGGNYEQYF
NA 17 TRBJ2-7 TRBV19 CASSMRLAGRSSYEQYF
NA 13 TRBJ2-1 TRBV19 CASSPLIYNEQFF
NA 14 TRBJ1-1 TRBV29-1 CSVRDRLLNTEAFF
NA 19 TRBJ1-2 TRBV19 CASSIGLRGQTLTGYGYTF
NA 15 TRBJ2-7 TRBV7-9 CASSIPYGTRGEQYF
once 16 TRBJ2-7 TRBV7-2 CASSQVIGTGNYEQYF
NA 18 TRBJ2-1 TRBV16 CASSQSRLAGAPYNEQFF
NA 15 TRBJ2-5 TRBV11-1 CASSSGNRGRETQYF
NA 15 TRBJ2-7 TRBV14 CASSLTEQVEYEQYF
NA 15 TRBJ2-7 TRBV5-1 CASSLNSQAIYEQYF
once 14 TRBJ2-3 TRBV4-2 CASSQRELADTQYF
NA 13 TRBJ2-2 TRBV7-9 CASSHDRAGELFF
NA 15 TRBJ2-5 TRBV7-3 CASSLTPSGVQTQYF
few 14 TRBJ1-1 TRBV27 CASSFGTENTEAFF
NA 15 TRBJ2-7 TRBV19 CASSTRDRVTNEQYF
NA 14 TRBJ1-2 TRBV10-2 CASTAGGDSGSYTF
NA 16 TRBJ2-1 TRBV9 CASSVGRGGSVDEQFF
NA 14 TRBJ2-1 TRBV7-9 CAGASGSSYNEQFF
NA 21 TRBJ2-2 TRBV7-6 CASSYLRPGLAGEANTGELFF
NA 21 TRBJ2-2 TRBV30 CAWSRGYTLQGRSSSAGELFF
few 16 TRBJ1-6 TRBV30 CAWSPLGGQGNSPLHF
NA 14 TRBJ2-1 TRBV27 CASSFIGSYNEQFF
NA 15 TRBJ1-2 TRBV5-4 CASSLTTGLNYGYTF
few 16 TRBJ1-6 TRBV6-5 CASSYSPGTGDSPLHF
NA 14 TRBJ1-2 TRBV4-1 CASSQVGTGNGYTF
NA 14 TRBJ1-4 TRBV6-5 CASSYSQGNEKLFF
NA 13 TRBJ1-1 TRBV5-1 CASSLDSLSGAFF
NA 14 TRBJ2-3 TRBV2 CASSRDRSTDTQYF